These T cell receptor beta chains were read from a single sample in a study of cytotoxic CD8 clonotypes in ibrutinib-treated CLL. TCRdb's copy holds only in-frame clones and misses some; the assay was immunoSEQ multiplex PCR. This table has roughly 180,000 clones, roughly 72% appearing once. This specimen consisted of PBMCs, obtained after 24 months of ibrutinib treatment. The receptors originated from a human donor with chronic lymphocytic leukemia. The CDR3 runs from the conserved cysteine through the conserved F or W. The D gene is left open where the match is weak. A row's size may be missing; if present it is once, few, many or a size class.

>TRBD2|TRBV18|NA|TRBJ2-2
CASSPMIGTSVDTGELFF
TGTGCCAGCTCACCTATGATTGGGACTAGCGTTGACACCGGGGAGCTGTTTTTT
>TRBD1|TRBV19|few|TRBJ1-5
CASSTREGAQPQHF
TGTGCCAGTAGTACCCGGGAGGGGGCACAGCCCCAGCATTTT
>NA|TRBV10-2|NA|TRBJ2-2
CASGTGELFF
TGCGCCAGTGGAACCGGGGAGCTGTTTTTT
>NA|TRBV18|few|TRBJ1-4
CASSPGQGGEKLFF
TGTGCCAGCTCACCCGGGCAGGGAGGTGAAAAACTGTTTTTT
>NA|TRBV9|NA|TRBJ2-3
CASRNIRTGTDTQYF
TGTGCCAGCAGGAACATTCGCACGGGCACAGATACGCAGTATTTT
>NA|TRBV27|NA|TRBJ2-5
CASSFRGAVTQYF
TGTGCCAGCAGTTTCCGAGGGGCTGTGACCCAGTACTTC
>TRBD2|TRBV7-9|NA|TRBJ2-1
CASTRGGSRYNEQFF
TGTGCCAGCACGCGAGGCGGGAGTAGGTACAATGAGCAGTTCTTC
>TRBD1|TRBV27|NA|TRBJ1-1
CASSWDRNTEAFF
TGTGCCAGCAGTTGGGACAGAAACACTGAAGCTTTCTTT
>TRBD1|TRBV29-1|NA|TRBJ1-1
CSFGQGNTEAFF
TGCAGCTTCGGACAGGGGAACACTGAAGCTTTCTTT
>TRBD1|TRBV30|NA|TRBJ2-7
CAWDPGTGYEQYF
TGTGCCTGGGACCCGGGGACAGGGTACGAGCAGTACTTC
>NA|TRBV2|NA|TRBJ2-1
CASSVQRGGEVAYNEQFF
TGTGCCAGCAGTGTCCAAAGAGGGGGGGAGGTTGCCTACAATGAGCAGTTCTTC
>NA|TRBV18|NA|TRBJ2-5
CASSPLGVGGETQYF
TGTGCCAGCTCACCACTCGGGGTCGGAGGGGAGACCCAGTACTTC
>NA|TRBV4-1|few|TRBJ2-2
CASSQAHRDDGELFF
TGCGCCAGCAGCCAAGCGCACAGGGACGACGGGGAGCTGTTTTTT
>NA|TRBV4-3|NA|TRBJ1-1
CASSQGTDQNTEAFF
TGCGCCAGCAGCCAAGGGACAGACCAGAACACTGAAGCTTTCTTT
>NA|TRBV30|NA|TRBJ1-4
CAWRKRGNGKLFF
TGTGCCTGGAGGAAGAGGGGGAATGGAAAACTGTTTTTT
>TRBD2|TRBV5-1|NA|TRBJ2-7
CASSASGTYEQYF
TGCGCCAGCAGCGCTAGCGGGACCTACGAGCAGTACTTC
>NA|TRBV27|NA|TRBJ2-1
CASSSRGYNEQFF
TGTGCCAGCAGTTCTCGGGGGTACAATGAGCAGTTCTTC
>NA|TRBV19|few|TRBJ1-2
CASRNTRRVWGYTF
TGTGCCAGTAGAAACACCCGCAGGGTTTGGGGCTACACCTTC
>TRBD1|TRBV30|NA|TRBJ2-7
CAWSGQGAYEQYF
TGTGCCTGGAGTGGACAGGGCGCCTACGAGCAGTACTTC
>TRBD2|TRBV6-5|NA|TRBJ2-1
CASRLAGPYNEQFF
TGTGCCAGCAGACTAGCGGGACCCTACAATGAGCAGTTCTTC
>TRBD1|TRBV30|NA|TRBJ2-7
CAWTRRGQGGLRDF
TGTGCCTGGACCCGGAGGGGACAGGGTGGACTAAGAGACTTC
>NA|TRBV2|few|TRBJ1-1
CASRGDILSEAFF
TGTGCCAGCAGGGGGGACATTCTGTCTGAAGCTTTCTTT
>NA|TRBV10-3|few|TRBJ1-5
CASAGQSNQPQHF
TGTGCCTCCGCCGGGCAGAGCAATCAGCCCCAGCATTTT
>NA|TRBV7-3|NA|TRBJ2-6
CASSVGVSGANVLTF
TGTGCCAGCAGCGTCGGGGTCTCTGGGGCCAACGTCCTGACTTTC
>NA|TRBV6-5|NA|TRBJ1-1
CASSRPGTEAFF
TGTGCCAGCAGTCGACCAGGGACTGAAGCTTTCTTT
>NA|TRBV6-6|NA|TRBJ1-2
CASSPSWGGYTF
TGTGCCAGCAGTCCCTCTTGGGGCGGCTACACCTTC
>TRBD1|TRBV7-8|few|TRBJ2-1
CASSLDGTVGYNEQFF
TGTGCCAGCAGCTTAGACGGGACAGTGGGTTACAATGAGCAGTTCTTC
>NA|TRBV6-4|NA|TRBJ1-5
CASSYASQPQHF
TGTGCCAGCAGTTACGCCAGTCAGCCCCAGCATTTT
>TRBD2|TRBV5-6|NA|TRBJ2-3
CASSRRLAGVSDTQYF
TGTGCCAGCAGCCGGAGACTAGCGGGAGTCTCCGATACGCAGTATTTT
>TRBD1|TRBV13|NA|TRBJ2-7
CASSSPGQVSYEQYF
TGTGCCAGCAGCTCTCCGGGACAGGTTTCCTACGAGCAGTACTTC
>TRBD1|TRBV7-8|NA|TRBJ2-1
CASSLGTGGQNEQFF
TGTGCCAGCAGCTTAGGGACAGGGGGTCAGAATGAGCAGTTCTTC
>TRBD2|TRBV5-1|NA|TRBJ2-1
CASSAQYQLAGSENEQFF
TGCGCCAGCAGCGCACAATATCAGCTAGCGGGAAGCGAAAATGAGCAGTTCTTC
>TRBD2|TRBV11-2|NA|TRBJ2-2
CASSLVGGVRELFF
TGTGCCAGCAGCTTAGTGGGAGGGGTAAGGGAGCTGTTTTTT
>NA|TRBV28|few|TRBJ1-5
CASSSGIQPQHF
TGTGCCAGCAGCTCAGGCATTCAGCCCCAGCATTTT
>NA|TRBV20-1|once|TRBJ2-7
CSARSRYEQYF
TGCAGTGCTAGATCTCGCTACGAGCAGTACTTC
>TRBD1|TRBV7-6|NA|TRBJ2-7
CASSAGTGTHEQYF
TGTGCCAGCAGCGCCGGGACAGGAACCCACGAGCAGTACTTC
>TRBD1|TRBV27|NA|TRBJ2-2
CASRIQGIGQEAGELFF
TGTGCCAGCAGAATCCAGGGGATCGGACAGGAGGCCGGGGAGCTGTTTTTT
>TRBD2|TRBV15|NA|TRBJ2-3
CATNTGTSGGTDTQYF
TGTGCCACAAATACCGGGACTAGCGGGGGCACAGATACGCAGTATTTT
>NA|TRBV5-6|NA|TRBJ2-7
CASSTGHLKQYF
TGTGCCAGCAGCACGGGACATCTAAAGCAGTACTTC